This T cell receptor (beta chain) came from a study of OX40 agonist ivuxolimab in advanced cancers. Points from the study as a whole: Certain nonresponding patients likewise had low normalized T-cell clonal expansion.

Data came from immunoSEQ multiplex PCR; TCRdb stores just in-frame clones and leaves some out. The sample shows roughly 63,000 clones, about 91% of them seen only once. This CDR3 is built from 14 residues. Trimming shortened V by 7 bases and J by 5 bases, and 18 bases separated the two germline ends. In germline, CDR1 is SGDLS, CDR2 YYNGEE. Concerning this clone: Its antigen is as yet unknown.

The investigators sampled blood at baseline, at cycle 4 day 1, and at cycle 7 day 1. The material sequenced was CD4+ or CD8+ T cells sorted from blood, taken in a trial of the OX40 agonist ivuxolimab. The chain combines TRBV9 with TRBJ2-5; D possibly corresponds to TRBD2 (5 bases). The receptor comes from an adult with an advanced solid tumor such as melanoma, head and neck, liver or kidney cancer. The CDR3 spells CASGLGVSQETQYF. Written as DNA, the CDR3 is TGTGCCAGCGGCCTCGGGGTAAGCCAGGAGACCCAGTACTTC.